This entry features one TCR beta chain sequence. In this sample, this clonotype turned up many times. What antigen it recognizes has not been identified. No much larger clone exists at a distance of one base, and base qualities are not known. Expansion of CD8+CD57+ cells had been shown by flow cytometry in the patients chosen for sequencing. Every patient had severe acquired aplastic anemia, diagnosed using the International Study of Aplastic Anemia and Agranulocytosis and Camitta criteria. No patient had received any therapy when blood was sampled. In this study, sorted CD4+ and CD8+ T cells from the blood of healthy subjects and of severe aplastic anemia patients had their TCR repertoires deep-sequenced. Patients were enrolled under clinicaltrials.gov protocols 00001620, 01623167, 00001397, 00071045, 00081523 and 00961064 in the USA. Ficoll-Paque density gradient centrifugation was used to isolate peripheral blood mononuclear cells. Before DNA was extracted, CD4+ and CD8+ T cells were sorted using either FACS or magnetic beads.

Genomic DNA served as template for TCR beta VDJ combination and CDR3 sequence profiling. TCR repertoire sequencing was run on an Illumina HiSeq 2000. The source study handled its data this way. Repertoires were assessed using TRBV/TRBJ rearrangement plots, CDR3 size and DJ length profiles, and Simpson's diversity index. The immunodominant clone was defined as the most abundant DNA sequence in deep sequencing data. CDR3 amino acid sequences were screened for sharing across subjects and were compared with published repertoires and the VDJdb database. TCRdb reprocessed the public reads (quality trimming at Q25 with fastp, clone calling with MiXCR) and kept in-frame beta chains. Rows matching on CDR3 protein sequence are summarized as one entry with the most common DNA and genes. The authors' filters were not applied to this entry. Within this sample are some 160,000 distinct CDR3 sequences, with under 55% of them counted one time only. The ten largest clonotypes hold approximately 2.9% of the sample.

The sample is drawn from a study of CD8+CD57+ T cells in acquired aplastic anemia (dated by TCRdb to about 2018). About the investigation overall: DNA extracted from sorted CD4+ and CD8+ cells had a mean of roughly 3 ug, with a range of roughly 0.19 to 27.4 ug. A CD8+CD57+ expansion meant a frequency higher than the mean frequency seen in healthy subjects. Overall study outcomes, separate from this receptor: Between patients and healthy controls, no significant difference in CD8+ Simpson's diversity was found (P=0.060). Roughly 30 CD8+ CDR3 sequences were shared between patients and controls but appeared highly expressed in patients and within their immunodominant clones.

Input material: sorted CD4+, CD8+, or CD8+CD57+ T cells (not recorded which) from PBMCs. The clonotype comes from a human donor with aplastic anemia.

The CDR3 region: CSAAAQEASSYNEQFF. The nucleotide sequence reads as follows: TGCAGTGCCGCTGCACAGGAGGCTAGCTCCTACAATGAGCAGTTCTTC. The chain is made from TRBV20-1 and TRBJ2-1; the D gene is possibly TRBD1 or TRBD2, each agreeing over 5 bases. The junction carries 18 bases between V and J, which are trimmed by 6 bases and 0 bases respectively. The CDR3 starts with the cysteine, ends with the phenylalanine, and has 16 residues. Only the CDR3 DNA is retained, 48 bases long and in frame from the first base. CDR1 is given as DFQATT and CDR2 as SNEGSKA, both from the germline V gene (reference sequence).